Listed below are T cell receptor beta chains from one sample, sequenced in a study of PD-1 blockade in classical Hodgkin lymphoma. Sequencing used immunoSEQ multiplex PCR; TCRdb keeps in-frame clones, though not all of them. The top ten hold approximately 25% of the sample, which has over 20,000 clones, about 73% seen once. The starting material was peripheral blood mononuclear cells (PBMCs), obtained before the second cycle of nivolumab. These receptor sequences come from a human donor with classical Hodgkin lymphoma. Both conserved end residues are part of each CDR3.

TRBV4-2	TRBJ2-5	CASSQDLQSGGETQYF
TRBV14	TRBJ2-1	CASSQAPYNEQFF
TRBV6-1	TRBJ1-3	CASSELNSGNTIYF
TRBV7-9	TRBJ2-5	CASSLRSETQYF
TRBV6-5	TRBJ1-5	CAISSGEAGQPQHF
TRBV7-8	TRBJ1-4	CASSRPTGGSEKLFF
TRBV14	TRBJ1-2	CASSQDPGANYGYTF
TRBV7-9	TRBJ2-3	CASSLKLATSTDTQYF
TRBV7-9	TRBJ2-5	CASSLDGRARETQYF
TRBV5-4	TRBJ2-1	CASSLSGPSKNEQFF
TRBV6-5	TRBJ2-7	CASSYSGAVSTYEQYF
TRBV28	TRBJ1-5	CASSPRTGTNQPQHF
TRBV7-9	TRBJ2-5	CASTHRRENETQYF
TRBV19	TRBJ2-7	CASSGWTSGSSLEQYF
TRBV6-5	TRBJ2-7	CASSQTGVGEQYF
TRBV6-1	TRBJ1-1	CASSARDSRETEAFF
TRBV18	TRBJ1-4	CASSPTVGQGNEKLFF
TRBV9	TRBJ2-1	CASSASQWFEQFF
TRBV4-1	TRBJ2-1	CASSQGAVGLGSYNEQFF
TRBV15	TRBJ1-2	CATSISKGYGYTF
TRBV19	TRBJ1-4	CASSILRGVNEKLFF
TRBV5-1	TRBJ2-7	CASSLALAPLAGGREQYF
TRBV29-1	TRBJ1-1	CSVELGLGTEAFF
TRBV5-1	TRBJ1-1	CASSLRGWDTEAFF
TRBV15	TRBJ2-7	CATSGGHYEQYF
TRBV18	TRBJ2-3	CASSIVAGGSTDTQYF
TRBV19	TRBJ2-5	CASSIVRDQETQYF
TRBV6-5	TRBJ2-5	CASTLTGGAETQYF
TRBV29-1	TRBJ2-7	CSVEQGYEQYF
TRBV6-1	TRBJ1-1	CATCNIGGDTEAFF
TRBV11-1	TRBJ1-1	CASSLVAGDNTEAFF
TRBV10-1	TRBJ2-7	CASSERREREQYF
TRBV4-2	TRBJ2-7	CASSQDPSQQYF
TRBV27	TRBJ1-2	CASSSTSSGYTF
TRBV29-1	TRBJ2-1	CSVEDSGNEQFF
TRBV5-1	TRBJ1-2	CASSLQQEGGYTF
TRBV13	TRBJ2-1	CASSDSGNSYNEQFF
TRBV2	TRBJ1-2	CASSEWLGYTF
TRBV10-3	TRBJ2-7	CAISESTRGSGGSYEQYF
TRBV7-9	TRBJ1-2	CASSLVPYGDSYYGYTF
TRBV15	.	CATSRNVDFGRTNEQYF